This T cell receptor (beta chain) was identified in a study of T cells in Graves' hyperthyroidism and ophthalmopathy. This clonotype was counted at least ten times. RNA transcripts yielded amplified TCR beta CDR3 regions. Researchers ran a first-round RT-PCR on the TCR CDR3 using the HTBI primer set. Each CDR3 protein is one row after TCRdb ran MiXCR on the multiplex PCR reads. The repertoire holds 540,000 or so distinct CDR3 sequences, with 46% as singletons. The clonotype comes from an adult woman with Graves' disease, either hyperthyroidism or ophthalmopathy (not recorded which). The sample was peripheral blood or thyroid tissue (not recorded which).

CDR3: CASSLGDSSTNEKLFF. Here the CDR3 DNA reads TGTGCCAGCAGCTTGGGGGACAGTTCTACTAATGAAAAACTGTTTTTT. The V call is TRBV7-8, the J call TRBJ1-4; TRBD1 agrees at 7 bases. This CDR3 is 16 amino acids long. J lost 2 bases, V lost 3 bases, and 6 bases had no gene match. Germline loops: CDR1 SGHVS, CDR2 FQNEAQ.